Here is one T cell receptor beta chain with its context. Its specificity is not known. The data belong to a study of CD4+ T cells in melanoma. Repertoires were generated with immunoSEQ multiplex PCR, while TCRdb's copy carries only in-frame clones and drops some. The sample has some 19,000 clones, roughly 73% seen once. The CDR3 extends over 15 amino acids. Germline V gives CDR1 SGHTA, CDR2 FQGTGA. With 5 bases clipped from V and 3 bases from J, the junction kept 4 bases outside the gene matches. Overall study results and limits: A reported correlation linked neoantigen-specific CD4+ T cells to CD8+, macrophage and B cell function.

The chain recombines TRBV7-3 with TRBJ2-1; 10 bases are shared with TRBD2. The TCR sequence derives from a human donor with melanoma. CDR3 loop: CASSRQRGGYNEQFF. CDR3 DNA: TGTGCCAGCAGCCGCCAGCGGGGGGGCTACAATGAGCAGTTCTTC.